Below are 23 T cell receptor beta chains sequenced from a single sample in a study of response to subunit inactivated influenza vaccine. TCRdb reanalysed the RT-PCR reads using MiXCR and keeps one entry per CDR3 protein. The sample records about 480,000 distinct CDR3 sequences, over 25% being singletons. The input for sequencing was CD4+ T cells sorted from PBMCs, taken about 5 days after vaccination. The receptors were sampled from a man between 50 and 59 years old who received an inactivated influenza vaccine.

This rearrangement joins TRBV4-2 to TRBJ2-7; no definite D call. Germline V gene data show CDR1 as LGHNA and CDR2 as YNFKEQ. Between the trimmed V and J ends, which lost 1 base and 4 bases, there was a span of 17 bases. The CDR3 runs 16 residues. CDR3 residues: CASSQGISGLIYEQYF. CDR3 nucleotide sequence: TGTGCCAGCAGCCAAGGCATCAGTGGGCTCATATACGAGCAGTACTTC.

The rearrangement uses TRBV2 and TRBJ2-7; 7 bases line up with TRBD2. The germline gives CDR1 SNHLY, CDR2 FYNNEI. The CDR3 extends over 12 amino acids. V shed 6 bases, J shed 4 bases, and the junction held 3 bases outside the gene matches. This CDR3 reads CASRPSGYEQYF. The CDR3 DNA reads TGTGCCAGCAGGCCTAGCGGATACGAGCAGTACTTC.

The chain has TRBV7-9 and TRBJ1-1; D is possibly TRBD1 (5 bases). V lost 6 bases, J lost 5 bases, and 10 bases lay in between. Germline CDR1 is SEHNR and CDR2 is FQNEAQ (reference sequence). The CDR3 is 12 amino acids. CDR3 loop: CASSWGDTEAFF. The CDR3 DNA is TGTGCCAGCAGTTGGGGGGATACTGAAGCTTTCTTT.

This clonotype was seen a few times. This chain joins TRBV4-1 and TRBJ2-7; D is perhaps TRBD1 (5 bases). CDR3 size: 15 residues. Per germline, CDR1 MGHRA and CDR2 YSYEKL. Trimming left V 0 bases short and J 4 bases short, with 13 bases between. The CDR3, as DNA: TGCGCCAGCAGCCAAGATGAAGGCAGGGCTTACGAGCAGTACTTC. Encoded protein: CASSQDEGRAYEQYF.

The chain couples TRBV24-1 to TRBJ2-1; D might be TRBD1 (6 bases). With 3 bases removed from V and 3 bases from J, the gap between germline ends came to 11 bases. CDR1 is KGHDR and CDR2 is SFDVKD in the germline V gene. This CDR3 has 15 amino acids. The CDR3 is CATSDSRDIYNEQFF. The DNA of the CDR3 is TGTGCCACCAGTGATAGCCGGGACATCTACAATGAGCAGTTCTTC.

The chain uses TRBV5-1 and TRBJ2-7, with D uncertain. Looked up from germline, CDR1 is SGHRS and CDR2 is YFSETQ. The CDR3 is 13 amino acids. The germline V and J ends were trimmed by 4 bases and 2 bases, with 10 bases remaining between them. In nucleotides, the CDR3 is TGCGCCAGCAGCCAGATCGAAGCCTACGAGCAGTACTTC. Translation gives CASSQIEAYEQYF.

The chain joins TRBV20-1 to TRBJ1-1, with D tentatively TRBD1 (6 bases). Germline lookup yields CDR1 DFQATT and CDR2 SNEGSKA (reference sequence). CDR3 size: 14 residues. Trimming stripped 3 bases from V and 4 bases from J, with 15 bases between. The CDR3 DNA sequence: TGCAGTGCTAGCCCCCCGGGGGGCCTCACTGAAGCTTTCTTT. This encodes CSASPPGGLTEAFF.

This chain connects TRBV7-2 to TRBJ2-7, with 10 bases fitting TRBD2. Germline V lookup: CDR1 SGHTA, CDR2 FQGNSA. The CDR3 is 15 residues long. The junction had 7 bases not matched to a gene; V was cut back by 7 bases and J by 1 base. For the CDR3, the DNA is TGTGCCAGCACCGTAGCGGGAGGCCAGTCCTACGAGCAGTACTTC. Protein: CASTVAGGQSYEQYF.

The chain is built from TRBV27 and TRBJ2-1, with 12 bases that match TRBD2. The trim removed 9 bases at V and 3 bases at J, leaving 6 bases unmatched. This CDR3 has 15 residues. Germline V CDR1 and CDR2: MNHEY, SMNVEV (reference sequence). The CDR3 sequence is CASSSGRAFYNEQFF. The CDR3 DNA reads TGTGCCAGTTCTAGCGGGAGGGCCTTCTACAATGAGCAGTTCTTC.

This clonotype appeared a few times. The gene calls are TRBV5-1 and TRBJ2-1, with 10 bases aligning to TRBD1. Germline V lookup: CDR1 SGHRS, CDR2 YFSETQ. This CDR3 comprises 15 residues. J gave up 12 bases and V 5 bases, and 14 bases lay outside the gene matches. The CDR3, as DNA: TGCGCCAGCAGTTTTCTGGGACAGGGGATATTGGGGCAGTTCTTC. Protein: CASSFLGQGILGQFF.

CDR3 nucleotide sequence: TGTGCCAGCAGTAGGGGATGGGGGGCCAACGTCCTGACTTTC. It codes for CASSRGWGANVLTF. The rearrangement joins TRBV6-1 to TRBJ2-6; tentatively, D is TRBD1 (5 bases). This CDR3 region has 14 residues. Per the germline V gene, CDR1 is MNHNS and CDR2 is SASEGT. The ends were cut back, 5 bases at V and 4 bases at J, with 9 bases in the middle.

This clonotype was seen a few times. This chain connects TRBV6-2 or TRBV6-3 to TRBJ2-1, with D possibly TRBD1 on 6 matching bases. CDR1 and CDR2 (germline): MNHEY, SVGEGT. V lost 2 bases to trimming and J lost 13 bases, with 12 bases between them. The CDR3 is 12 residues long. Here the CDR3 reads CASSYQYRDQFF. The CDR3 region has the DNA TGTGCCAGCAGTTACCAATACAGGGACCAGTTCTTC.

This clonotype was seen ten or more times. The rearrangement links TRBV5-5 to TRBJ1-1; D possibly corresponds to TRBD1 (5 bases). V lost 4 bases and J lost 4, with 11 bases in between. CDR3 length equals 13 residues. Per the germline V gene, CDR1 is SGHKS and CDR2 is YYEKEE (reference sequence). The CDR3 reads CASSPPGSTEAFF. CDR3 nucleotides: TGTGCCAGCAGCCCGCCAGGGAGCACTGAAGCTTTCTTT.

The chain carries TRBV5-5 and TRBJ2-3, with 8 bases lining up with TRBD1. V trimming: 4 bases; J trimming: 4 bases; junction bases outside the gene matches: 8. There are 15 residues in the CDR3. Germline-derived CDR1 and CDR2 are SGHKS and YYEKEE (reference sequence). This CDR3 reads CASSRTGFMSDTQYF. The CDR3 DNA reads TGTGCCAGCAGCCGGACAGGGTTTATGTCAGATACGCAGTATTTT.

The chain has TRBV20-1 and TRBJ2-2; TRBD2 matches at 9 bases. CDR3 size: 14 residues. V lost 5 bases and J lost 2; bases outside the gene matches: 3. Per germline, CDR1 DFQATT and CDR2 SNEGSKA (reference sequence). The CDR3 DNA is TGCAGTGCTGCCGGGACTAGCAACACCGGGGAGCTGTTTTTT. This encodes CSAAGTSNTGELFF.

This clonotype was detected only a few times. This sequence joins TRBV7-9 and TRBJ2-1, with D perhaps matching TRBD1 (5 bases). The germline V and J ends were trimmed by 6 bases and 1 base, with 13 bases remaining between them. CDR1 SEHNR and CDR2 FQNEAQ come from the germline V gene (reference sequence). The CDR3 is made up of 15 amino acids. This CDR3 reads CASRLDIRSYNEQFF. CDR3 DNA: TGTGCCAGCAGACTGGACATCCGATCCTACAATGAGCAGTTCTTC.

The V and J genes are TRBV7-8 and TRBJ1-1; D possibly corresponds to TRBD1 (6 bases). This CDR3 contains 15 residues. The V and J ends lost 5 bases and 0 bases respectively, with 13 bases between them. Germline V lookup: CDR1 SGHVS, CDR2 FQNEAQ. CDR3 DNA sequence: TGTGCCAGCAGCCGCGTGGGGACACTGAACACTGAAGCTTTCTTT. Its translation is CASSRVGTLNTEAFF. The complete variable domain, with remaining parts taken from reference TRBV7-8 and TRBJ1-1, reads GAGVSQSPRYKVAKRGQDVALRCDPISGHVSLFWYQQALGQGPEFLTYFQNEAQLDKSGLPSDRFFAERPEGSVSTLKIQRTQQEDSAVYLCASSRVGTLNTEAFFGQGTRLTVV.

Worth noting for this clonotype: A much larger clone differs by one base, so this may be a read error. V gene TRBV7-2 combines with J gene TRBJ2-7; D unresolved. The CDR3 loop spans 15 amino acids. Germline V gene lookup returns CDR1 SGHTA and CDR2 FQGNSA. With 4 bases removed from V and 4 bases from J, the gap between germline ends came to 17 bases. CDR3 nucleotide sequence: TGTGCCAGCAGCTCTCTCCTGGGCGCCACGTACGAGCAGTACTTC. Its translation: CASSSLLGATYEQYF. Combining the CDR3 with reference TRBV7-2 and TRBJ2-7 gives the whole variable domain GAGVSQSPSNKVTEKGKDVELRCDPISGHTALYWYRQSLGQGLEFLIYFQGNSAPDKSGLPSDRFSAERTGGSVSTLTIQRTQQEDSAVYLCASSSLLGATYEQYFGPGTRLTVT.

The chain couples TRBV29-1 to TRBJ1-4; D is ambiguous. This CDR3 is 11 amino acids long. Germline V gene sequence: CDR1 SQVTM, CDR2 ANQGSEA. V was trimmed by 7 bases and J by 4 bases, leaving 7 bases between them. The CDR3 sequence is CSADNNEKLFF. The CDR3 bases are TGCAGCGCCGACAATAATGAAAAACTGTTTTTT.

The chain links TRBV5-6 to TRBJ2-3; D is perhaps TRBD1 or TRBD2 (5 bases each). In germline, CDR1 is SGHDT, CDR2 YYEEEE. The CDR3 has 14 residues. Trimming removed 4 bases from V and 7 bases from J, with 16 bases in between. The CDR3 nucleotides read TGTGCCAGCAGCCCGGGGCTCCTCACCTATACGCAGTATTTT. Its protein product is CASSPGLLTYTQYF. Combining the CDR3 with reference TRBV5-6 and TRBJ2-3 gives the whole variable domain DAGVTQSPTHLIKTRGQQVTLRCSPKSGHDTVSWYQQALGQGPQFIFQYYEEEERQRGNFPDRFSGHQFPNYSSELNVNALLLGDSALYLCASSPGLLTYTQYFGPGTRLTVL.

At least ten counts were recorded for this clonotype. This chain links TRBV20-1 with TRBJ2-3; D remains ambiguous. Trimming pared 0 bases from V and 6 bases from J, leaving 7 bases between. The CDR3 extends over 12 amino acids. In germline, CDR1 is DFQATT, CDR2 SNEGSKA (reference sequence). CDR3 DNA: TGCAGTGCTAGAGATTTCCGGGATACGCAGTATTTT. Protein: CSARDFRDTQYF.

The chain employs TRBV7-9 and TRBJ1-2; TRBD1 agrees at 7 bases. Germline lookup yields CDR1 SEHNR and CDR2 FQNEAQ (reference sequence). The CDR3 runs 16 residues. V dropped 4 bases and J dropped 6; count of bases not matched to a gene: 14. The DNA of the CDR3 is TGTGCCAGCAGCTGGTGGAGTATTCAGGGGGACGATGGCTACACCTTC. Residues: CASSWWSIQGDDGYTF.

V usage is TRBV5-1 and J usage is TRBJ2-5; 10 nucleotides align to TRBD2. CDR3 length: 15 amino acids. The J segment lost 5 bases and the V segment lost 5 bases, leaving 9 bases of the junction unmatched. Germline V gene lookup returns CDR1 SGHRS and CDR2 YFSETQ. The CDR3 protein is CASRNGLAVGETQYF. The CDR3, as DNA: TGCGCCAGCAGAAATGGACTAGCGGTGGGGGAGACCCAGTACTTC. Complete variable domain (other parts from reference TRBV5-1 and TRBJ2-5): KAGVTQTPRYLIKTRGQQVTLSCSPISGHRSVSWYQQTPGQGLQFLFEYFSETQRNKGNFPGRFSGRQFSNSRSEMNVSTLELGDSALYLCASRNGLAVGETQYFGPGTRLLVL.